This T cell receptor (beta chain) was found in a study of radiation and T cells in renal cell carcinoma (dated by TCRdb to 2020 to 2022). Some background on the complete study: The samples were drawn from a clinical trial, where primary renal cell carcinomas were treated with 15 Gy of stereotactic body radiation therapy and then removed by nephrectomy 4 weeks afterward. Across all 50 or so samples, over 4,000,000 unique CDR3 nucleotide sequences encoding 2,658,974 unique CDR3 amino acid sequences were identified. A total of some 55 samples underwent TCR beta sequencing, made up of some 26 tumors and roughly 27 peripheral blood samples.

Worth noting for this clone: The antigen it recognizes is unknown. Per-base qualities were not stored, and no clone one base away is much larger.

Broad study findings and their caveats: An increase in top tumor clonotypes in blood was observed from baseline to 2 weeks post-radiation, followed by contraction by 4 weeks, which was taken to suggest transient expansion of tumor-resident clones. Effects of radiation dose or scheduling on the TCR repertoire could not be addressed with the single-armed trial design. Tracking of blood repertoire dynamics stopped at approximately 4 weeks after treatment, with no follow-up past that point. Because pretreatment tumor biopsies were not available, the study could not determine whether clonotypes were already present within the tumor at baseline.

The immunoSEQ kit was used, according to the manufacturer's recommendations, to generate TCR beta libraries from genomic DNA. Library preparation used a first multiplex PCR with proprietary primers, then a second PCR adding unique barcodes, with bead cleanups after each round. Each sample batch included a kit-provided positive control reaction and a negative control reaction. The final libraries were assessed on an Agilent 4200 TapeStation D1000 ScreenTape, pooled by volume, and quantified by qPCR. An Illumina NextSeq500 fitted with a MidOutput 150-cycle cartridge performed the sequencing, running 156 Read1 cycles and 15 Index1 cycles with the kit's custom primers. The pooled library was loaded at 0.85 to 1 pM, with an approximately 21% PhiX control spiked in. On the authors' methods: The vendor-processed data were analyzed in R, and a clonotype was defined as all T cells that share the same CDR3 nucleotide sequence. In the clone abundance analyses, frequencies in each sample were normalized to that sample's 10,000 most abundant clones. Public T cell clones, which averaged fewer than five per sample, were excluded before analysis. An abundance difference of at least 32-fold between compartments was the criterion for calling clonotypes tumor-enriched or baseline blood-enriched. A beta-binomial differential abundance model was used to identify clonotypes that were expanded or contracted between blood time points. Tumor-blood repertoire similarity was measured with the Baroni-Urbani and Buser coefficient, and groups were compared using two-tailed Wilcoxon tests in R. TCRdb retrieved this table from immuneACCESS and kept in-frame rearrangements only. Not all clones are present; in checked studies, unresolved V genes account for under half, and no reason is known for the remainder. From that table come the V and J calls and clone size; the DNA was used to work out D and trimming. The sample yields about 58,000 clones; around 81% were counted once. The ten biggest clones cover less than 7.5% of the sample.

The sample's time point label is to be understood as: blood 2 weeks post-SBRT. The meaning of the sample's treatment or condition label: 15 Gy SBRT to primary tumor, nephrectomy 4 weeks later. Serial peripheral blood from radiation-treated patients was sampled at baseline, 2 weeks and 4 weeks after SBRT to track tumor-enriched clonotypes. Every patient's renal cell carcinoma showed clear cell pathology. The QIAamp DNA Blood Mini Kit (Qiagen) was used to prepare genomic DNA for TCR sequencing. The analyses included just those samples that passed every quality control check. The germline V gene encodes CDR1 GTSNPN and CDR2 SVGIG (reference sequence). The germline ends are 14 bases apart after V is trimmed by 0 bases and J by 15 bases. The CDR3 contains 12 residues, cysteine and phenylalanine counted. The entry retains the CDR3 DNA only, 36 bases that are in frame from base 1.

The chain is assembled from TRBV30 and TRBJ1-4, with the D gene uncertain. The sample consisted of blood, taken from a patient whose treatment included radiotherapy and nephrectomy. The sequence derives from a man between 60 and 70 years old with renal cell carcinoma. The DNA sequence is given as TGTGCCTGGAGTGTACTACAGCGGCCATTGTTTTTT. Its protein product is CAWSVLQRPLFF.